This entry lists 23 T cell receptor beta chains sequenced from one sample in a study of cytomegalovirus exposure and HLA in healthy donors (dated 2017 in TCRdb). The library was produced with the immunoSEQ multiplex PCR assay. TCRdb retrieved this table from immuneACCESS and kept in-frame rearrangements only. Not all clones are present; in checked studies, unresolved V genes account for under half, and no reason is known for the remainder. Here the sample has roughly 280,000 clones; 80% to 90% occur a single time. The ten largest account for roughly 1% of the sample. Sample: PBMCs. The receptors shown here come from a woman aged 18-29 years in good health and CMV-seronegative.

The rearrangement joins TRBV14 to TRBJ2-7, with D possibly TRBD2 on 5 matching bases. The CDR3 totals 15 residues. Trimming took off 0 bases at V and 0 bases at J, with 9 bases between the two ends. Germline V gene sequence: CDR1 SGHDN, CDR2 FVKESK. The CDR3 coding sequence is TGTGCCAGCAGCCAAGATGTGGGGAGCTCCTACGAGCAGTACTTC. Protein sequence: CASSQDVGSSYEQYF.

This clone was observed once. The chain recombines TRBV29-1 with TRBJ1-2; 11 bases match TRBD1. Germline lookup yields CDR1 SQVTM and CDR2 ANQGSEA. J lost 1 base, V lost 7 bases, and 2 bases had no gene match. There are 13 residues in the CDR3. This chain's CDR3 is CSAGTGGNYGYTF. The CDR3, as DNA: TGCAGCGCCGGGACAGGGGGTAACTATGGCTACACCTTC.

This clone appeared a few times. The CDR3 DNA sequence: TGTGCCAGCACCATAACAGGGGAAAAGGATGGCTACACCTTC. Its protein is CASTITGEKDGYTF. The chain couples TRBV6-6 to TRBJ1-2, with TRBD1 matching 7 bases. The V gene end was trimmed by 7 bases and the J gene end by 6 bases; junction bases not matched to a gene: 11. Germline CDR1 reads MNHNY; CDR2 reads SVGAGI (reference sequence). The CDR3 contains 14 residues.

This rearrangement joins TRBV30 to TRBJ1-6; 8 bases are shared with TRBD1. Germline V lookup: CDR1 GTSNPN, CDR2 SVGIG (reference sequence). V shed 7 bases and J 5 bases; nucleotides not matched to a gene: 10. The CDR3 covers 15 residues. In DNA form, the CDR3 reads TGTGCCTTTCCAGGGGGCGGCCAAGATAATTCACCCCTCCACTTT. Amino acid sequence: CAFPGGGQDNSPLHF.

The V and J genes are TRBV5-1 and TRBJ2-7; TRBD2 might be the D (5 bases). Germline assignment: CDR1 SGHRS and CDR2 YFSETQ. CDR3 length: 14 amino acids. The V and J ends lost 0 bases and 0 bases respectively, with 7 bases between them. CDR3 coding DNA: TGCGCCAGCAGCTTGGTCGGGGACTCCTACGAGCAGTACTTC. It yields the protein CASSLVGDSYEQYF.

The rearrangement joins TRBV5-1 to TRBJ2-7, with 10 nucleotides matching TRBD1. This CDR3 has 17 amino acids. From germline, CDR1 is SGHRS and CDR2 YFSETQ. The junction had 10 bases not matched to a gene; V was cut back by 0 bases and J by 4 bases. The CDR3 sequence: CASSLGVRDRGVYEQYF. In nucleotides, the CDR3 is TGCGCCAGCAGCTTGGGAGTTAGGGACAGGGGTGTTTACGAGCAGTACTTC. Using reference TRBV5-1 and TRBJ2-7 for the parts outside the CDR3, the full variable domain is KAGVTQTPRYLIKTRGQQVTLSCSPISGHRSVSWYQQTPGQGLQFLFEYFSETQRNKGNFPGRFSGRQFSNSRSEMNVSTLELGDSALYLCASSLGVRDRGVYEQYFGPGTRLTVT.

This sequence joins TRBV29-1 and TRBJ2-5; possibly TRBD1 for D (6 bases). The CDR3 loop spans 14 amino acids. Germline CDR1 is SQVTM and CDR2 is ANQGSEA. Trimming took 7 bases from V and 5 from J, leaving 20 bases between them. The CDR3 spells CSGYRDLIGETQYF. The CDR3 DNA reads TGCAGCGGCTACAGGGACCTCATAGGCGAGACCCAGTACTTC.

This clone has just a few counts. The chain couples TRBV4-3 to TRBJ2-7; D is uncertain. The germline V gene has CDR1 LGHNA and CDR2 YSLEER. V was pared by 4 bases and J by 7 bases, with 23 bases between. This CDR3 spans 16 amino acids. Here the CDR3 reads CASSPSPASVGEEQYF. The CDR3 region has the DNA TGCGCCAGCAGCCCCTCCCCAGCAAGCGTTGGTGAAGAGCAGTACTTC.

The chain joins TRBV27 to TRBJ2-3, with 8 bases fitting TRBD2. Germline V gene data show CDR1 as MNHEY and CDR2 as SMNVEV (reference sequence). After removal of 6 bases from V and 2 bases from J, the junction contained 7 bases not matched to a gene. This CDR3 comprises 15 residues. CDR3 DNA sequence: TGTGCCAGCAGGGCGGCTAGCGGGTTCACAGATACGCAGTATTTT. This gives the protein CASRAASGFTDTQYF.

The chain links TRBV5-6 to TRBJ1-5, with D perhaps matching TRBD1 (5 bases). The CDR3 runs 15 residues. From germline, CDR1 is SGHDT and CDR2 YYEEEE. Trimming cost V 0 bases and J 4 bases, with 11 bases left between them. The CDR3 loop is CASSLGGRENQPQHF. CDR3 nucleotide sequence: TGTGCCAGCAGCTTGGGGGGCAGGGAAAATCAGCCCCAGCATTTT.

The chain uses TRBV18 and TRBJ1-3; D is undetermined. There are 15 residues in the CDR3. From germline, CDR1 is KGHSH and CDR2 LQKENI. The germline V and J ends were trimmed by 1 base and 0 bases, with 7 bases remaining between them. The CDR3 DNA follows: TGTGCCAGCTCACCACGACGGAGCTCTGGAAACACCATATATTTT. Amino acid sequence: CASSPRRSSGNTIYF. The variable domain in full, with the rest retrieved from reference TRBV18 and TRBJ1-3, is NAGVMQNPRHLVRRRGQEARLRCSPMKGHSHVYWYRQLPEEGLKFMVYLQKENIIDESGMPKERFSAEFPKEGPSILRIQQVVRGDSAAYFCASSPRRSSGNTIYFGEGSWLTVV.

The gene calls are TRBV11-2 and TRBJ1-1; 9 positions match TRBD1. From germline, CDR1 is SGHAT and CDR2 FQNNGV. The CDR3 extends over 15 amino acids. Unmatched junction bases numbered 8, after V lost 5 bases and J lost 4 bases. The CDR3 DNA sequence: TGTGCCAGCAGCCTCAGACAGGGGGGAAGCACTGAAGCTTTCTTT. Translating it yields CASSLRQGGSTEAFF.

The V gene is TRBV4-3, the J gene TRBJ1-1; the D is unclear. In germline, CDR1 is LGHNA, CDR2 YSLEER. This CDR3 has 21 residues. Trimming left V 0 bases short and J 0 bases short, with 26 bases between. Written as DNA, the CDR3 is TGCGCCAGCAGCCAAGATAGGCGAATTGGGCCCCCGAGTATCCTGAACACTGAAGCTTTCTTT. Its protein is CASSQDRRIGPPSILNTEAFF.

V and J are TRBV28 and TRBJ1-2, with D possibly TRBD1 on 5 matching bases. The CDR3 totals 13 residues. The germline CDR1 and CDR2 sequences are MDHEN and SYDVKM. The V gene lost 1 base and the J gene lost 7 bases, with 10 bases spanning the gap. The CDR3, as DNA: TGTGCCAGCAGTTTATCGGGGGATTTTGGCTACACCTTC. This sequence encodes CASSLSGDFGYTF.

The J gene is TRBJ1-2, the V gene TRBV4-1; tentative D call: TRBD1 (6 bases). Germline CDR1 reads MGHRA; CDR2 reads YSYEKL. The CDR3 has 15 residues. Trimming left V 4 bases short and J 4 bases short, with 16 bases between. The CDR3 spells CASSLLTGFAYGYTF. DNA of the CDR3: TGCGCCAGCAGCCTTCTAACAGGGTTTGCCTATGGCTACACCTTC.

The chain is built from TRBV5-1 and TRBJ1-2, with 11 bases identical to TRBD1. The V and J ends lost 4 bases and 4 bases, in that order; junction bases with no gene match: 9. In germline, CDR1 is SGHRS, CDR2 YFSETQ. This CDR3 region has 16 residues. CDR3 protein: CASSRGQGAIGYGYTF. The CDR3 nucleotides read TGCGCCAGCAGCCGAGGACAGGGGGCCATTGGCTATGGCTACACCTTC.

Points on this clone: The same CDR3 is also encoded by other DNA sequences in this sample. This chain joins TRBV5-1 and TRBJ2-7; maybe TRBD1 (5 bases). In germline, CDR1 is SGHRS, CDR2 YFSETQ. The V gene lost 1 base and the J gene lost 2 bases, with 13 bases spanning the gap. The CDR3 contains 15 residues. The CDR3 DNA reads TGCGCCAGCAGCTTGCAGGGATTTTCCCCCTACGAGCAGTACTTC. It specifies CASSLQGFSPYEQYF.

V gene TRBV5-1 combines with J gene TRBJ1-1, with TRBD1 identical over 10 bases. The CDR3 runs 16 residues. The germline CDR1 and CDR2 sequences are SGHRS and YFSETQ. J was trimmed by 5 bases and V by 0 bases; bases with no gene match: 7. The CDR3 loop is CASSLEGTGVRTEAFF. As DNA, the CDR3 is TGCGCCAGCAGCTTGGAGGGGACAGGGGTGCGGACTGAAGCTTTCTTT.

This sequence joins TRBV7-8 and TRBJ1-3; TRBD1 agrees at 9 bases. Germline V CDR1 and CDR2: SGHVS, FQNEAQ. The CDR3 has 15 amino acids. V dropped 5 bases and J dropped 4; count of bases not matched to a gene: 6. CDR3 loop: CASSARTGDGNTIYF. CDR3 nucleotides: TGTGCCAGCAGCGCTAGGACAGGGGACGGAAACACCATATATTTT.

This clone was recorded a few times. V and J are TRBV5-1 and TRBJ1-3; D remains ambiguous. Germline CDR1 and CDR2: SGHRS and YFSETQ. The CDR3 has 14 amino acids. V dropped 0 bases and J dropped 8 bases, with 12 bases sitting between them. CDR3 coding DNA: TGCGCCAGCAGCTTGGTTGGATGGGCCGACACCATATATTTT. As protein: CASSLVGWADTIYF.

J is TRBJ1-5 and V is TRBV19, with D hard to call. V was pared by 3 bases and J by 2 bases, with 14 bases between. Germline V CDR1 and CDR2: LNHDA, SQIVND (reference sequence). The CDR3 totals 16 residues. CDR3 in amino acids: CASSILAGSGNQPQHF. The CDR3 DNA sequence: TGTGCCAGTAGTATTCTTGCGGGCTCGGGCAATCAGCCCCAGCATTTT. The variable domain in full, with the rest retrieved from reference TRBV19 and TRBJ1-5, is DGGITQSPKYLFRKEGQNVTLSCEQNLNHDAMYWYRQDPGQGLRLIYYSQIVNDFQKGDIAEGYSVSREKKESFPLTVTSAQKNPTAFYLCASSILAGSGNQPQHFGDGTRLSIL.

This clone was detected once. CDR3 DNA sequence: TGTGCCTGGAGCACGGGACAGGGAGCTAACTATGGCTACACCTTC. Translating it yields CAWSTGQGANYGYTF. The gene calls are TRBV30 and TRBJ1-2, with 9 bases identical to TRBD1. The CDR3 spans 15 residues. V lost 3 bases and J lost 0; bases outside the gene matches: 5. Germline V gene lookup returns CDR1 GTSNPN and CDR2 SVGIG (reference sequence).

The gene calls are TRBV25-1 and TRBJ2-7; 10 bases agree with TRBD1. CDR1 and CDR2 from the germline V gene are MGHDK and SYGVNS. Germline trimming cut 6 bases from V and 6 bases from J; bases unmatched to any gene: 5. This CDR3 contains 13 residues. CDR3 protein: CASRRTGGGEQYF. CDR3 DNA sequence: TGTGCCAGCAGGCGGACAGGGGGGGGCGAGCAGTACTTC.